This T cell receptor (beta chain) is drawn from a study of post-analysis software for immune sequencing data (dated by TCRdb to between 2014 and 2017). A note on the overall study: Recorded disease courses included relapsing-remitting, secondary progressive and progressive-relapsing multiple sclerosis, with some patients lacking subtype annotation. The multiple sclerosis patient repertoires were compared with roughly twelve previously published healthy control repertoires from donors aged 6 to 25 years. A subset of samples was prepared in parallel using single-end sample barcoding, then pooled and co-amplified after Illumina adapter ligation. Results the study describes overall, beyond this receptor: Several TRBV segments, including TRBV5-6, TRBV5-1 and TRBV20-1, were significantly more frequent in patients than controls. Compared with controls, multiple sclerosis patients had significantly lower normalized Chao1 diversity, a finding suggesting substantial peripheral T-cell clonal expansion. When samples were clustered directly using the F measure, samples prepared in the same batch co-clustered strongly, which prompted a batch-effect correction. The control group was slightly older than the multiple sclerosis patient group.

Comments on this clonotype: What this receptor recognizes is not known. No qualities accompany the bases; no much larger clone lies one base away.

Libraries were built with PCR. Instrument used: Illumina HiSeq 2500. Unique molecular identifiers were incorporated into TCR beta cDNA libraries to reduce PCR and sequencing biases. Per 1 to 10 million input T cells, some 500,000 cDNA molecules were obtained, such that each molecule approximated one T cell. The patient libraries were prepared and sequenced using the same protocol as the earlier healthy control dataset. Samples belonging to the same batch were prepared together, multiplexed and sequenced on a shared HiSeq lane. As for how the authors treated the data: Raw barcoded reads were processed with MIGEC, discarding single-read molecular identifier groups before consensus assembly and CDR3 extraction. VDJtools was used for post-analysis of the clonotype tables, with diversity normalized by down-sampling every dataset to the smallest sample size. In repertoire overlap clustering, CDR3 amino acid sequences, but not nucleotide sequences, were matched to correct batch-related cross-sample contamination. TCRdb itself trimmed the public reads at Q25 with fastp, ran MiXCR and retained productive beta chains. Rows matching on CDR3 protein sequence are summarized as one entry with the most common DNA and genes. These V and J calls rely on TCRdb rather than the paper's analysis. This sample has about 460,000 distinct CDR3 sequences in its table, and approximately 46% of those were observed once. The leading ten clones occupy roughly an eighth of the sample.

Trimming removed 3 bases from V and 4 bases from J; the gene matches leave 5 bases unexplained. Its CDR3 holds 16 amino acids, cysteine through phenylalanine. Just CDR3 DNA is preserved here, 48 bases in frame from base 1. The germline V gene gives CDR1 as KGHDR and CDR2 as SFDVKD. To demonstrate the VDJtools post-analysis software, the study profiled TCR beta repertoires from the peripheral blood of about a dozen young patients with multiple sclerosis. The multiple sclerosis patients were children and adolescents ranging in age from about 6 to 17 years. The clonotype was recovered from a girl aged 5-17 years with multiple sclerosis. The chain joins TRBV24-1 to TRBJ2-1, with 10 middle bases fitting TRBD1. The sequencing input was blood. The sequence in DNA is TGTGCCACCAGTGATCCCGGGACAGGGGCTTACAATGAGCAGTTCTTC. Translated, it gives CATSDPGTGAYNEQFF.